Listed below are T cell receptor beta chains from one sample, sequenced in a study of shared clonotypes between healthy human individuals. Clones were sequenced by immunoSEQ multiplex PCR, and TCRdb holds only the in-frame ones, with some missing. Of 700,000 to 950,000 clones in the sample, roughly 96% were seen once. The sample was naive CD8+ T cells sorted from blood. These receptors came from a man under 40 in good health. Both conserved end residues are trimmed from each CDR3. Each record gives: CDR3 length, V gene, D gene, CDR3 protein. The D gene is left open where the match is weak.

12,TRBV7-9,NA,ASSRGASTDTQY
16,TRBV27,TRBD2,ASSLRRAAGGSTDTQY
12,TRBV5-1,NA,ASSLGQGLDEQF
12,TRBV13,TRBD2,ASSPGLAVYEQY
12,TRBV27,NA,ATGPPYSYNEQF
12,TRBV6-1,NA,ASTQHYSNQPQH
13,TRBV18,NA,ASSPLRQASYEQY
14,TRBV5-1,TRBD1,ASSERQGANTGELF
10,TRBV13,TRBD1,ASSPQGDEQF
13,TRBV27,NA,ASSFRAEITDTQY
15,TRBV29-1,TRBD2,SVEERERTSGANVLT
11,TRBV7-9,NA,ASSSLGSLEQY
12,TRBV13,NA,ASSLSGPNYEQY
13,TRBV4-3,NA,ASSQGVRDRNEQF
14,TRBV7-8,TRBD2,ASSFWSAGAYNEQF
16,TRBV5-4,TRBD1,ASSSYGFRDRGGNEQY
13,TRBV4-3,NA,ASSPFPGTLYEQY
13,TRBV4-1,NA,ASSQGTGQPYEQY
14,TRBV27,TRBD2,ASQGLAGSPVEAQY
11,TRBV7-9,TRBD1,ASSSGDRNEQF
13,TRBV7-9,TRBD2,ASSSPGLAGGELF
10,TRBV11-1,NA,ASVGLQETQY
19,TRBV4-3,NA,ASSQDPRGPESLTKYNEQF
11,TRBV7-6,NA,ASSRRAGETQY
10,TRBV7-9,NA,ASSLAPPEAF
10,TRBV4-1,NA,ASSQGPYEQY
14,TRBV13,NA,ASSSRRIGGKNIQY
12,TRBV16,NA,ASSQSFGGTEAF